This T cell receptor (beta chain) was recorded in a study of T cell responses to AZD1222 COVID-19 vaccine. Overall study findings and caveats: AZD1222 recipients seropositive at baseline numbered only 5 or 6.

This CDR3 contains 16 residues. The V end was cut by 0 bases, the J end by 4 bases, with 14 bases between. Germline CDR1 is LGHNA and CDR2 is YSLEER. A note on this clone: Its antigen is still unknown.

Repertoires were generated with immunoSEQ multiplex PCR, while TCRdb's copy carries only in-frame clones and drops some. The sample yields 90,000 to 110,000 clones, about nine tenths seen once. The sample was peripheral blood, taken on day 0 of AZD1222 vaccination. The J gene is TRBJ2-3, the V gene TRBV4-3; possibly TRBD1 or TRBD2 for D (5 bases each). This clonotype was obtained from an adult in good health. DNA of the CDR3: TGCGCCAGCAGCCAAGATCGGGGTGGGGGTGCAGATACGCAGTATTTT. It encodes CASSQDRGGGADTQYF.